The 6 T cell receptor beta chains reported below all come from one sample, sequenced in a study of cytomegalovirus exposure and HLA in healthy donors. Researchers ran the PCR with 60 Vbeta and 13 Jbeta primers. Generated by immunoSEQ multiplex PCR, the TCRdb table keeps only in-frame clones and is missing some. The table includes nearly 110,000 clones, more than 70% detected once. Material for sequencing was PBMCs. These receptors all stem from a man aged 18 to 29 in good health and CMV-seronegative.

The chain recombines TRBV9 with TRBJ1-1; a possible D gene is TRBD1 (6 bases). The CDR3 spans 14 residues. Trimming pared 3 bases from V and 3 bases from J, leaving 12 bases between. The V gene's germline CDR1 is SGDLS and CDR2 YYNGEE. The CDR3 DNA reads TGTGCCAGCAGCGCCCTTTGGGGGCACACTGAAGCTTTCTTT. Amino acids: CASSALWGHTEAFF.

The gene calls are TRBV15 and TRBJ1-3; perhaps TRBD1 as D (6 bases). V was trimmed by 6 bases and J by 2 bases, leaving 17 bases between them. Germline lookup yields CDR1 LNHNV and CDR2 YYDKDF (reference sequence). The CDR3 runs 16 residues. The CDR3 DNA sequence: TGTGCCACCAGAGGGGGGGAAAGTAAGGCTGGAAACACCATATATTTT. Amino acid sequence: CATRGGESKAGNTIYF.

The chain recombines TRBV7-7 with TRBJ2-2; 8 positions agree with TRBD2. Per the germline V gene, CDR1 is SSHAT and CDR2 is FNYEAQ (reference sequence). This CDR3 is 15 amino acids long. Losses at the gene ends were 3 bases for V and 6 bases for J; bases not matched to a gene: 6. The CDR3: CASSLGSGEAGELFF. The CDR3, as DNA: TGTGCCAGCAGCTTGGGTAGCGGGGAGGCCGGGGAGCTGTTTTTT.

This chain joins TRBV9 and TRBJ2-7; D remains unclear. CDR3 length: 16 amino acids. V was pared by 0 bases and J by 3 bases, with 16 bases between. Germline CDR1 and CDR2: SGDLS and YYNGEE. The CDR3 here is CASSVGSGNTGYEQYF. CDR3 in DNA: TGTGCCAGCAGCGTAGGGTCAGGCAACACCGGCTACGAGCAGTACTTC.

The chain links TRBV15 to TRBJ1-2, with TRBD1 identical over 11 bases. The CDR3 is 18 amino acids. The J segment lost 5 bases and the V segment lost 3 bases, leaving 14 bases of the junction unmatched. Germline V gene data show CDR1 as LNHNV and CDR2 as YYDKDF (reference sequence). CDR3 coding DNA: TGTGCCACCAGCAGCGCGGGACAGGGGGGGACAGGGGGATATGGCTACACCTTC. This codes for CATSSAGQGGTGGYGYTF.

The chain is built from TRBV13 and TRBJ2-7, with TRBD1 matching over 9 bases. The V gene end was trimmed by 2 bases and the J gene end by 0 bases; junction bases not matched to a gene: 8. The CDR3 runs to 17 residues. Germline CDR1 and CDR2: PRHDT and FYEKMQ (reference sequence). The CDR3 loop is CASSLTGGVGVSYEQYF. In DNA, the CDR3 is TGTGCCAGCAGCTTAACAGGGGGCGTGGGGGTCTCCTACGAGCAGTACTTC.